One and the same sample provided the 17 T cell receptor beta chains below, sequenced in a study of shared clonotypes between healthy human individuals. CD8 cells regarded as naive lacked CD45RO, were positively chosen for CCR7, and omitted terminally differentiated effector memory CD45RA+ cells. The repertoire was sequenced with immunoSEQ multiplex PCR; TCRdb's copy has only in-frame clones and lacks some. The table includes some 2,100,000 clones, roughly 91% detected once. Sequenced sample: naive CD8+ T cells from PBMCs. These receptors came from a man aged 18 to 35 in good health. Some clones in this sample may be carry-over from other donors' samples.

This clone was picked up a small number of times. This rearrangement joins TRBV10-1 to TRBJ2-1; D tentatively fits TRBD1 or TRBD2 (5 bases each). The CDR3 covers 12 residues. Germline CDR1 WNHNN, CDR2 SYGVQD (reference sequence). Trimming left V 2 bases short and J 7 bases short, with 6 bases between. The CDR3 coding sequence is TGCGCCAGCAGTGAGGAGGGGAATGAGCAGTTCTTC. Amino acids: CASSEEGNEQFF.

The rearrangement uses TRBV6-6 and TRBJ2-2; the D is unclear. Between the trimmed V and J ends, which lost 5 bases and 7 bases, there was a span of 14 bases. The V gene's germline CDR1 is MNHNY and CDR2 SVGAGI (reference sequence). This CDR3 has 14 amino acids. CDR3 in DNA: TGTGCCAGCAGTAGACACATTAGGAACGGGGAGCTGTTTTTT. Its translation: CASSRHIRNGELFF.

The CDR3 reads CASSIQGLAGVPSYNEQFF. CDR3 bases: TGTGCCAGTAGTATACAGGGACTAGCGGGAGTACCAAGTTACAATGAGCAGTTCTTC. The chain employs TRBV19 and TRBJ2-1; 14 bases match TRBD2. CDR3 length equals 19 residues. Germline V lookup: CDR1 LNHDA, CDR2 SQIVND (reference sequence). The V gene end was trimmed by 2 bases and the J gene end by 4 bases; junction bases not matched to a gene: 10.

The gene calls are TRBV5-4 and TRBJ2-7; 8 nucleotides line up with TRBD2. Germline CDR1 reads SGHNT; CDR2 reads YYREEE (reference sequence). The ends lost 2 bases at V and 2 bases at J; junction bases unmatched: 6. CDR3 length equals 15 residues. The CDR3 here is CASSFRTSPTYEQYF. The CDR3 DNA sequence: TGTGCCAGCAGCTTTCGGACTAGCCCAACCTACGAGCAGTACTTC.

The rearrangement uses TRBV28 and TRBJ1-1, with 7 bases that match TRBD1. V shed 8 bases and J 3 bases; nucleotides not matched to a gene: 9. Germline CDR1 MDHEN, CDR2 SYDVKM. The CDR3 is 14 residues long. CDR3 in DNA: TGTGCCAGCCTAGAACAGGGGTGGGACACTGAAGCTTTCTTT. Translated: CASLEQGWDTEAFF.

The CDR3: CASSPRASNPTDTQYF. The DNA for the CDR3 is TGTGCCAGCAGCCCCCGGGCCTCAAACCCCACAGATACGCAGTATTTT. The chain recombines TRBV13 with TRBJ2-3, with no clear D. Trimming shortened V by 5 bases and J by 2 bases, and 17 bases separated the two germline ends. The CDR3 runs 16 residues. Germline values: CDR1 PRHDT, CDR2 FYEKMQ (reference sequence).

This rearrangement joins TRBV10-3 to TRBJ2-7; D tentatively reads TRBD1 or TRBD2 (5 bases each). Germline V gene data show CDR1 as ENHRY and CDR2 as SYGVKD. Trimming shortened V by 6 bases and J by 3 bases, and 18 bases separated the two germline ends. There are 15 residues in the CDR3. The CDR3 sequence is CAISQGPLPNYEQYF. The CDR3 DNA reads TGTGCCATCAGCCAGGGACCTCTACCCAACTACGAGCAGTACTTC.

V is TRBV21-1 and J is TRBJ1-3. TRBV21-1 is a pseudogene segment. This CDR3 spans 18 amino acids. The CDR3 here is CASSKRTPGNPSGNTIYF. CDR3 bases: TGTGCCAGCAGCAAAAGAACTCCCGGGAACCCCTCTGGAAACACCATATATTTT.

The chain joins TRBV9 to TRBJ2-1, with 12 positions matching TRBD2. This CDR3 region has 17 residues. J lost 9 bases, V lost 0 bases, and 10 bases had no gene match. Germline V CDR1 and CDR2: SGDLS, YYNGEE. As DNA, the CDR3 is TGTGCCAGCAGCGTAGACCTAACTAGCGGGGGGCTCGTTGAGCAGTTCTTC. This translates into CASSVDLTSGGLVEQFF.

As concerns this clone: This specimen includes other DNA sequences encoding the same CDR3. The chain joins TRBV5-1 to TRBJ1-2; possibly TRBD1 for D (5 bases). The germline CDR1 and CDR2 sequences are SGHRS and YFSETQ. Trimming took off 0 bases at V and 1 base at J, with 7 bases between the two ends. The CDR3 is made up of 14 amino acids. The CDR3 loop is CASSLAGGNYGYTF. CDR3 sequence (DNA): TGCGCCAGCAGCTTGGCCGGGGGTAACTATGGCTACACCTTC.

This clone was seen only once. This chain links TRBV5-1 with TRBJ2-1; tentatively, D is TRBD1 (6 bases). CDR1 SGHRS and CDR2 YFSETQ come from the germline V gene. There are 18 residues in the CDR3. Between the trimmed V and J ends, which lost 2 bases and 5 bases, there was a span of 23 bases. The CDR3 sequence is CASSFFKPRGRWHNEQFF. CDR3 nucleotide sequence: TGCGCCAGCAGCTTCTTTAAACCCAGGGGCCGCTGGCACAATGAGCAGTTCTTC.

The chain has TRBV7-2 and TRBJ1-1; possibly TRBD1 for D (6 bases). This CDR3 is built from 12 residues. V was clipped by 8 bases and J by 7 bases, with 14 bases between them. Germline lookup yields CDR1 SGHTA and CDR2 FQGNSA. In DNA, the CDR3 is TGTGCCAGCTGGAAGGGGGGCAATGAAGCTTTCTTT. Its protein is CASWKGGNEAFF.

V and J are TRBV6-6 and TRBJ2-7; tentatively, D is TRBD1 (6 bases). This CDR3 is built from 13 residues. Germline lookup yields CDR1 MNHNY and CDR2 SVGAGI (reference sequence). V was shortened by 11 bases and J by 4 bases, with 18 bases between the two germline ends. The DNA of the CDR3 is TGTGCCGTACGGCAAGAGGGGGAGTACGAGCAGTACTTC. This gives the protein CAVRQEGEYEQYF.

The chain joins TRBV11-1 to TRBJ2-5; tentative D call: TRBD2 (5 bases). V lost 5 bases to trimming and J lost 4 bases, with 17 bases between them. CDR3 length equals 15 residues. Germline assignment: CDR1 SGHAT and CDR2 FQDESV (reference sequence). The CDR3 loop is CASSDRTQWGETQYF. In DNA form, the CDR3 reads TGTGCCAGCAGCGACCGGACTCAGTGGGGAGAGACCCAGTACTTC.

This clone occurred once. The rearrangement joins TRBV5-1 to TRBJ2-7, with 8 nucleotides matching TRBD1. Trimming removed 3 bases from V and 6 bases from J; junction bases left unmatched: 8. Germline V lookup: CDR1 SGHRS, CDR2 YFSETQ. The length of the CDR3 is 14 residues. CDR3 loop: CASSSALDRAEQYF. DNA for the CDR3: TGCGCCAGCAGCTCGGCCCTGGACAGGGCCGAGCAGTACTTC.

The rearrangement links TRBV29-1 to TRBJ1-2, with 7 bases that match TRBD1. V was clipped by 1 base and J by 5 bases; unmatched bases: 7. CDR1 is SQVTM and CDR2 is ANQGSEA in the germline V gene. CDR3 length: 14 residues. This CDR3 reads CSVEGTGDGYGYTF. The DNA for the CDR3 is TGCAGCGTTGAAGGGACAGGCGATGGGTATGGCTACACCTTC. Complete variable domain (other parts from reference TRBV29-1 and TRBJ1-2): SAVISQKPSRDICQRGTSLTIQCQVDSQVTMMFWYRQQPGQSLTLIATANQGSEATYESGFVIDKFPISRPNLTFSTLTVSNMSPEDSSIYLCSVEGTGDGYGYTFGSGTRLTVV.

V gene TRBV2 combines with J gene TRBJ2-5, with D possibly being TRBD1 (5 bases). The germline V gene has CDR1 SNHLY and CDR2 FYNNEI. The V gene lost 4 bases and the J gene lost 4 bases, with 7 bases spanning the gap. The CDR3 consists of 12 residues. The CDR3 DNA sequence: TGTGCCAGCAGTGGGCAGGGAGAGACCCAGTACTTC. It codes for CASSGQGETQYF.